This T cell receptor (beta chain) was documented in a study of shared T cell receptors in the human thymus. V gave up 3 bases and J gave up 4 bases; unmatched junction bases: 13. This CDR3 contains 17 residues. Germline CDR1 is SGHAT and CDR2 is FQNNGV. Sequenced by immunoSEQ multiplex PCR; TCRdb stores in-frame clones only, minus some. The sample holds 500,000 to 550,000 clones, about 80% seen once. This clone was seen once. These data were also filed under a second study, of human thymus T cells. Per that paper: The people who donated were healthy Finnish babies having corrective surgery for congenital heart defects. Thymus tissue for the work was resected from patients undergoing corrective heart surgery. Gene usage (both V and J) appeared biased in thymic and blood repertoires. Highly overlapping thymic repertoires among unrelated individuals were reported in related research.

The sequence was collected from a boy in the first two years of life with a congenital heart defect. This chain links TRBV11-2 with TRBJ2-7; 9 nucleotides match TRBD2. The sample taken for sequencing was thymocytes. The CDR3 coding sequence is TGTGCCAGCAGCTTTCAGATAGCGGGAGAAGGGAGATACGAGCAGTACTTC. It translates to CASSFQIAGEGRYEQYF. Filled out from reference TRBV11-2 and TRBJ2-7, the complete variable domain reads EAGVAQSPRYKIIEKRQSVAFWCNPISGHATLYWYQQILGQGPKLLIQFQNNGVVDDSQLPKDRFSAERLKGVDSTLKIQPAKLEDSAVYLCASSFQIAGEGRYEQYFGPGTRLTVT.